The next 5 T cell receptor beta chains were all read from a single sample in a study of technical replicates of blood from a few donors (dated by TCRdb to about 2017). Libraries came from the immunoSEQ multiplex PCR assay. In TCRdb, the immuneACCESS table is reduced to in-frame sequences with V and J assigned. These tables do not hold every clone; where another copy was compared, an unresolved V gene accounts for under half, and the others remain unexplained. Here the sample has about 61,000 clones; roughly 97% occur a single time. Approximately 0.18% of the sample comes from the top ten. Sequencing was carried out using T cells isolated from PBMCs. The source of these receptors is a human donor in good health.

The V gene is TRBV4-1, the J gene TRBJ2-7; 7 bases agree with TRBD2. The CDR3 loop spans 14 amino acids. The V gene end was trimmed by 11 bases and the J gene end by 5 bases; junction bases not matched to a gene: 15. From germline, CDR1 is MGHRA and CDR2 YSYEKL. CDR3 sequence reads: CASREGRAGNEQYF. The CDR3 nucleotides are TGCGCCTCCAGGGAGGGCAGGGCGGGGAACGAGCAGTACTTC.

This rearrangement joins TRBV6-1 to TRBJ2-2, with D possibly matching TRBD1 (6 bases). Germline CDR1 and CDR2: MNHNS and SASEGT. Trimming removed 3 bases from V and 4 bases from J, with 15 bases in between. There are 16 residues in the CDR3. The CDR3: CASSERPDRRTGELFF. The CDR3 nucleotides read TGTGCCAGCAGTGAGCGACCGGACAGACGCACCGGGGAGCTGTTTTTT.

The chain links TRBV11-2 to TRBJ2-3; perhaps TRBD1 as D (6 bases). The CDR3 has 16 amino acids. Trimming removed 4 bases from V and 2 bases from J, with 16 bases in between. Germline V CDR1 and CDR2: SGHAT, FQNNGV. The CDR3: CASSYRPGQNTDTQYF. CDR3 DNA: TGTGCCAGCAGCTACCGTCCGGGACAAAACACAGATACGCAGTATTTT.

The chain carries TRBV6-1 and TRBJ2-2, with 7 nucleotides matching TRBD1. This CDR3 is 13 amino acids long. The junction had 7 bases not matched to a gene; V was cut back by 10 bases and J by 5 bases. From germline, CDR1 is MNHNS and CDR2 SASEGT. CDR3 nucleotide sequence: TGTGCCACAGGACAGGTTCGGACCGGGGAGCTGTTTTTT. Translated, it gives CATGQVRTGELFF.

The chain has TRBV6-1 and TRBJ1-1, with 7 nucleotides matching TRBD1. Germline CDR1 and CDR2: MNHNS and SASEGT. The length of the CDR3 is 15 residues. The ends lost 7 bases at V and 0 bases at J; junction bases unmatched: 8. The CDR3 reads CASIRDRALNTEAFF. The DNA of the CDR3 is TGTGCCAGCATCCGAGACAGGGCCCTGAACACTGAAGCTTTCTTT.